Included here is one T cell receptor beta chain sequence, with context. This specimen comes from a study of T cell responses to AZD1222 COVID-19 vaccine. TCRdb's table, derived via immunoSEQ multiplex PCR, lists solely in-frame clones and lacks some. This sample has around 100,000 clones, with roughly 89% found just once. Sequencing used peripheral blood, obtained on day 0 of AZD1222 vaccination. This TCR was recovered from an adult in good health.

For the CDR3, the DNA is TGTGCCAGCTCCCGTGGGCGCATCTACGAGCAGTACTTC. Its protein product is CASSRGRIYEQYF. This chain joins TRBV6-5 and TRBJ2-7, with D hard to call. The CDR3 is 13 amino acids. CDR1 MNHEY and CDR2 SVGAGI come from the germline V gene. Trimming removed 8 bases from V and 3 bases from J, with 14 bases in between.